The entry below gives a single T cell receptor (beta chain) sequence along with its context. The CDR3 is made up of 13 amino acids. J gave up 3 bases and V 5 bases, and 3 bases lay outside the gene matches. The germline V gene has CDR1 SGHTA and CDR2 FQGTGA. This record belongs to a study of blood T cell repertoires in COVID-19. In the authors' workflow: Estimation of nucleated cell counts was performed using reference gene primer amplification. Produced via immunoSEQ multiplex PCR; TCRdb's table is partial and in-frame only. That table gives V, J and clone size, and the DNA gave D and trimming. This sample has a few hundred thousand clones, with around 87% found just once. Cohorts were assigned according to the clinical history that participants reported.

This receptor was identified in a man aged 35 to 55 in a cohort exposed to, infected with or recovered from COVID-19 (not recorded which). The chain links TRBV7-3 to TRBJ2-5; 7 bases are shared with TRBD1. Sample: PBMCs or T cells enriched from blood (not recorded which). CDR3 bases: TGTGCCAGCAGCCGTGGGACAGAAGAGACCCAGTACTTC. Encoded protein: CASSRGTEETQYF.